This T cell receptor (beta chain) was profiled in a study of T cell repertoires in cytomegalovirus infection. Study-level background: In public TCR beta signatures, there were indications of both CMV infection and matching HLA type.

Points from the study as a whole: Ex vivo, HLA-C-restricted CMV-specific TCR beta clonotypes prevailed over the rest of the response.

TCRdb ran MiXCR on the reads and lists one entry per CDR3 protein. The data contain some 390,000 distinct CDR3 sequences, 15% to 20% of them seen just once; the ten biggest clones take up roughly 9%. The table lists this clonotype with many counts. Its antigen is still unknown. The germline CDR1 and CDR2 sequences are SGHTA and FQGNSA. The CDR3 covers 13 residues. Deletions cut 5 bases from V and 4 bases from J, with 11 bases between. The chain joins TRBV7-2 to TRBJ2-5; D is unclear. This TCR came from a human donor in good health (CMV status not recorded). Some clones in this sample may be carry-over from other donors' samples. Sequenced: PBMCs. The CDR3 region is CASSPRTSETQYF. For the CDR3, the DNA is TGTGCCAGCAGCCCAAGGACGTCAGAGACCCAGTACTTC. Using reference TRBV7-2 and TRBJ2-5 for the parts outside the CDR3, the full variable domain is GAGVSQSPSNKVTEKGKDVELRCDPISGHTALYWYRQSLGQGLEFLIYFQGNSAPDKSGLPSDRFSAERTGGSVSTLTIQRTQQEDSAVYLCASSPRTSETQYFGPGTRLLVL.